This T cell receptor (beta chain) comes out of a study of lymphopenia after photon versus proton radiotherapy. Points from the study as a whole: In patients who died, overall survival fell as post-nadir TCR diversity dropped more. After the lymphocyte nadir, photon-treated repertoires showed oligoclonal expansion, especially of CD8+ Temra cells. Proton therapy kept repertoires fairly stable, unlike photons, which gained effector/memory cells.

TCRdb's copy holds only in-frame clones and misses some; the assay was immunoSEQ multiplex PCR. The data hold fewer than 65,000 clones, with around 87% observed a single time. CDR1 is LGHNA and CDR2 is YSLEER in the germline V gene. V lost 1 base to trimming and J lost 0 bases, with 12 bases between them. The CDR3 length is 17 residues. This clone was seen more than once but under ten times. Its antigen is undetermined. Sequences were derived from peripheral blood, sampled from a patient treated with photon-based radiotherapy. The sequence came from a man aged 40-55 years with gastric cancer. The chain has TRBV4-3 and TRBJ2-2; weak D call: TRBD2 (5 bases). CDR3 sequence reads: CASSQGWAGANTGELFF. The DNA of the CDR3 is TGCGCCAGCAGCCAAGGGTGGGCGGGCGCGAACACCGGGGAGCTGTTTTTT.